This is a list of T cell receptor beta chains from one sample in a study of glioma-infiltrating T cells after dendritic cell vaccination. Clones were sequenced by immunoSEQ multiplex PCR, and TCRdb holds only the in-frame ones, with some missing. The top ten hold approximately 5.9% of the sample, which has around 90,000 clones, around three quarters seen once. The input for sequencing was blood, taken before dendritic cell vaccination. Receptor source: a human donor with glioblastoma. CDR3s include the opening cysteine and the closing phenylalanine or tryptophan. The order of the fields is V gene, D gene, clone size, J gene, CDR3 protein, CDR3 DNA. D genes are given only for firm matches. Rows give clone size only sometimes, using once, few, many, or a class for an expanded clone.

v_gene: TRBV7-3; d_gene: TRBD2; abundance: .; j_gene: TRBJ2-1; CDR3aa: CASSPGLARYEQFF; CDR3nt: TGTGCCAGCAGCCCGGGACTAGCGAGATATGAGCAGTTCTTC
v_gene: TRBV27; d_gene: TRBD1; abundance: .; j_gene: TRBJ1-5; CDR3aa: CASSRDRANQPQHF; CDR3nt: TGTGCCAGCAGCCGGGACAGGGCCAATCAGCCCCAGCATTTT
v_gene: TRBV5-1; d_gene: .; abundance: .; j_gene: TRBJ2-2; CDR3aa: CASSLVIASGELFF; CDR3nt: TGCGCCAGCAGCTTGGTTATAGCGTCCGGGGAGCTGTTTTTT
v_gene: TRBV28; d_gene: TRBD1; abundance: .; j_gene: TRBJ1-1; CDR3aa: CASSFGTANTEAFF; CDR3nt: TGTGCCAGCAGTTTCGGGACAGCGAACACTGAAGCTTTCTTT
v_gene: TRBV7-3; d_gene: TRBD2; abundance: .; j_gene: TRBJ2-1; CDR3aa: CASSLTSGANNEQFF; CDR3nt: TGTGCCAGCAGTCTCACTAGCGGGGCTAACAATGAGCAGTTCTTC
v_gene: TRBV2; d_gene: TRBD2; abundance: .; j_gene: TRBJ2-1; CDR3aa: CGASIGSGGDYSYNEQFF; CDR3nt: TGTGGGGCCTCCATTGGTAGCGGGGGGGATTACTCCTACAATGAGCAGTTCTTC
v_gene: TRBV5-1; d_gene: TRBD1; abundance: .; j_gene: TRBJ2-1; CDR3aa: CASSLPGTAIFF; CDR3nt: TGCGCCAGCAGCCTACCTGGGACAGCGATTTTCTTC
v_gene: TRBV19; d_gene: .; abundance: .; j_gene: TRBJ2-7; CDR3aa: CASSIVGDLTYYEQYF; CDR3nt: TGTGCCAGTAGTATAGTGGGAGACTTGACGTACTACGAGCAGTACTTC
v_gene: TRBV14; d_gene: TRBD1; abundance: .; j_gene: TRBJ1-5; CDR3aa: CASSQGMANRGGQPQHF; CDR3nt: TGTGCCAGCAGCCAAGGGATGGCGAACAGGGGTGGTCAGCCCCAGCATTTT
v_gene: TRBV28; d_gene: .; abundance: .; j_gene: TRBJ1-1; CDR3aa: CASNRVSTEAFF; CDR3nt: TGTGCCAGTAACAGGGTTTCCACTGAAGCTTTCTTT
v_gene: TRBV5-1; d_gene: TRBD2; abundance: .; j_gene: TRBJ2-7; CDR3aa: CASNGIREGHYEQYF; CDR3nt: TGCGCCAGCAATGGGATCCGGGAGGGCCACTACGAGCAGTACTTC
v_gene: TRBV7-9; d_gene: .; abundance: .; j_gene: TRBJ1-1; CDR3aa: CASSLGAVNTEAFF; CDR3nt: TGTGCCAGCAGCTTAGGGGCCGTGAACACTGAAGCTTTCTTT
v_gene: TRBV6-5; d_gene: TRBD2; abundance: .; j_gene: TRBJ2-7; CDR3aa: CASSPDGGFSEQYF; CDR3nt: TGTGCCAGCAGTCCAGACGGGGGGTTCAGTGAGCAGTACTTC
v_gene: TRBV2; d_gene: TRBD1; abundance: .; j_gene: TRBJ2-1; CDR3aa: CASSEGRGSEQFF; CDR3nt: TGTGCCAGCAGTGAAGGCAGGGGGAGTGAGCAGTTCTTC
v_gene: TRBV6-1; d_gene: TRBD2; abundance: .; j_gene: TRBJ2-4; CDR3aa: CASSAGGSGGAGGAKNIQYF; CDR3nt: TGTGCCAGCAGTGCCGGAGGAAGCGGGGGGGCCGGGGGAGCCAAAAACATTCAGTACTTC
v_gene: TRBV4-2; d_gene: TRBD2; abundance: .; j_gene: TRBJ2-2; CDR3aa: CASSPDSGRANTGELFF; CDR3nt: TGTGCCAGCAGCCCCGATAGCGGGAGGGCGAACACCGGGGAGCTGTTTTTT
v_gene: TRBV2; d_gene: .; abundance: .; j_gene: TRBJ2-2; CDR3aa: CASSAGAPTGELFF; CDR3nt: TGTGCCAGCAGCGCAGGGGCGCCCACCGGGGAGCTGTTTTTT
v_gene: TRBV29-1; d_gene: .; abundance: .; j_gene: TRBJ1-2; CDR3aa: CSVVRGGHYGYTF; CDR3nt: TGCAGCGTTGTCCGGGGGGGGCATTATGGCTACACCTTC
v_gene: TRBV7-9; d_gene: TRBD2; abundance: .; j_gene: TRBJ2-1; CDR3aa: CASQRESWDNEQFF; CDR3nt: TGTGCCAGCCAGCGGGAGAGTTGGGACAATGAGCAGTTCTTC
v_gene: TRBV28; d_gene: .; abundance: .; j_gene: TRBJ1-2; CDR3aa: CASSSGTPNYGYTF; CDR3nt: TGTGCCAGCAGTTCCGGGACACCAAACTATGGCTACACCTTC
v_gene: TRBV19; d_gene: TRBD2; abundance: .; j_gene: TRBJ2-7; CDR3aa: CASSVGLAGGFFYEQYF; CDR3nt: TGTGCCAGTAGTGTCGGACTAGCGGGAGGTTTCTTCTACGAGCAGTACTTC
v_gene: TRBV30; d_gene: TRBD1; abundance: .; j_gene: TRBJ1-1; CDR3aa: CAWKRGTGHTEAFF; CDR3nt: TGTGCCTGGAAGAGAGGGACAGGGCACACTGAAGCTTTCTTT
v_gene: TRBV5-8; d_gene: .; abundance: .; j_gene: TRBJ2-5; CDR3aa: CASSLDGSLGETQYF; CDR3nt: TGTGCCAGCAGCTTGGACGGGAGTTTAGGGGAGACCCAGTACTTC
v_gene: TRBV7-9; d_gene: TRBD1; abundance: once; j_gene: TRBJ1-2; CDR3aa: CASSFTLDRENYGYTF; CDR3nt: TGTGCCAGCAGCTTTACCTTAGACAGGGAAAACTATGGCTACACCTTC
v_gene: TRBV5-6; d_gene: .; abundance: .; j_gene: TRBJ1-2; CDR3aa: CASSLVVQGTGKNYGYTF; CDR3nt: TGTGCCAGCAGCTTGGTGGTTCAGGGAACGGGTAAAAACTATGGCTACACCTTC
v_gene: TRBV5-1; d_gene: .; abundance: once; j_gene: TRBJ1-1; CDR3aa: CASSLESGGRNTEAFF; CDR3nt: TGCGCCAGCAGCTTGGAGTCCGGGGGGAGGAACACTGAAGCTTTCTTT
v_gene: TRBV9; d_gene: TRBD2; abundance: .; j_gene: TRBJ2-5; CDR3aa: CASSPPGREPQETQYF; CDR3nt: TGTGCCAGCAGCCCACCCGGGAGGGAACCCCAAGAGACCCAGTACTTC
v_gene: TRBV18; d_gene: .; abundance: .; j_gene: TRBJ2-1; CDR3aa: CASSPIQGSSYNEQFF; CDR3nt: TGTGCCAGCTCACCAATACAGGGCAGCTCCTACAATGAGCAGTTCTTC
v_gene: TRBV5-1; d_gene: TRBD2; abundance: .; j_gene: TRBJ2-7; CDR3aa: CASSAGGYGYEQYF; CDR3nt: TGCGCCAGCAGCGCGGGGGGTTACGGCTACGAGCAGTACTTC
v_gene: TRBV13; d_gene: .; abundance: once; j_gene: TRBJ1-2; CDR3aa: CASSLGTSNYGYTF; CDR3nt: TGTGCCAGCAGCTTAGGCACTTCTAACTATGGCTACACCTTC
v_gene: TRBV6-5; d_gene: TRBD1; abundance: .; j_gene: TRBJ1-3; CDR3aa: CASSKTGGSGNTIYF; CDR3nt: TGTGCCAGCAGTAAGACAGGGGGTTCTGGAAACACCATATATTTT
v_gene: TRBV4-2; d_gene: TRBD1; abundance: few; j_gene: TRBJ1-4; CDR3aa: CASSPRQGLYEKLFF; CDR3nt: TGTGCCAGCAGTCCCAGACAGGGGCTCTATGAAAAACTGTTTTTT
v_gene: TRBV10-3; d_gene: TRBD2; abundance: .; j_gene: TRBJ2-7; CDR3aa: CAITTSGSHEQYF; CDR3nt: TGTGCCATTACGACTAGCGGGAGCCACGAGCAGTACTTC
v_gene: TRBV19; d_gene: TRBD1; abundance: .; j_gene: TRBJ1-1; CDR3aa: CASSRDRGTVAFF; CDR3nt: TGTGCCAGTAGCCGGGACAGGGGGACCGTGGCTTTCTTT
v_gene: TRBV6-5; d_gene: TRBD1; abundance: .; j_gene: TRBJ1-1; CDR3aa: CASSLTGYTEAFF; CDR3nt: TGTGCCAGCAGCTTGACAGGGTACACTGAAGCTTTCTTT
v_gene: TRBV28; d_gene: TRBD2; abundance: many; j_gene: TRBJ2-7; CDR3aa: CASSSLRLAGASYEQYF; CDR3nt: TGTGCCAGCAGTTCACTAAGGCTAGCGGGAGCTTCCTACGAGCAGTACTTC
v_gene: TRBV9; d_gene: TRBD1; abundance: .; j_gene: TRBJ2-7; CDR3aa: CASSRGGTGWGLAYEQYF; CDR3nt: TGTGCCAGCAGTAGGGGCGGGACAGGATGGGGACTTGCCTACGAGCAGTACTTC
v_gene: TRBV6-5; d_gene: .; abundance: .; j_gene: TRBJ1-1; CDR3aa: CASRENPRGMAEAFF; CDR3nt: TGTGCCAGCAGAGAGAACCCGCGGGGGATGGCTGAAGCTTTCTTT
v_gene: TRBV6-5; d_gene: TRBD1; abundance: .; j_gene: TRBJ1-1; CDR3aa: CASSSDRGGTEAFF; CDR3nt: TGTGCCAGCAGTTCGGACAGGGGAGGGACTGAAGCTTTCTTT
v_gene: TRBV7-9; d_gene: .; abundance: .; j_gene: TRBJ1-5; CDR3aa: CASSLVAGDSNQPQHF; CDR3nt: TGTGCCAGCAGCTTAGTTGCAGGGGATAGCAATCAGCCCCAGCATTTT
v_gene: TRBV28; d_gene: TRBD2; abundance: .; j_gene: TRBJ2-2; CDR3aa: CASWTSGRNTGELFF; CDR3nt: TGTGCCAGCTGGACTAGCGGGAGGAACACCGGGGAGCTGTTTTTT
v_gene: TRBV19; d_gene: TRBD1; abundance: .; j_gene: TRBJ1-1; CDR3aa: CASSIDHRTGVGAFF; CDR3nt: TGTGCCAGTAGTATAGACCACCGGACAGGGGTGGGTGCTTTCTTT
v_gene: TRBV11-2; d_gene: TRBD2; abundance: once; j_gene: TRBJ2-7; CDR3aa: CASSSGGEQYF; CDR3nt: TGTGCCAGCAGCTCGGGAGGAGAGCAGTACTTC
v_gene: TRBV4-1; d_gene: TRBD1; abundance: .; j_gene: TRBJ1-1; CDR3aa: CASSTGQGSFWGTEAFF; CDR3nt: TGCGCCAGCAGCACCGGACAGGGGAGTTTTTGGGGCACTGAAGCTTTCTTT
v_gene: TRBV10-3; d_gene: .; abundance: once; j_gene: TRBJ1-1; CDR3aa: CAIRGVSEAFF; CDR3nt: TGTGCCATAAGGGGCGTTTCTGAAGCTTTCTTT
v_gene: TRBV10-3; d_gene: TRBD1; abundance: .; j_gene: TRBJ1-2; CDR3aa: CAISEGGTAANYGYTF; CDR3nt: TGTGCCATCAGTGAAGGGGGGACAGCTGCTAACTATGGCTACACCTTC
v_gene: TRBV19; d_gene: TRBD1; abundance: .; j_gene: TRBJ2-7; CDR3aa: CASRLNHGTDKTYEQYF; CDR3nt: TGTGCCAGTAGACTGAACCACGGGACAGATAAAACCTACGAGCAGTACTTC
v_gene: TRBV6-6; d_gene: TRBD1; abundance: few; j_gene: TRBJ1-3; CDR3aa: CASTRDRAGNTIYF; CDR3nt: TGTGCCAGCACCCGGGACAGGGCTGGAAACACCATATATTTT
v_gene: TRBV2; d_gene: .; abundance: .; j_gene: TRBJ2-1; CDR3aa: CASLRGGGGQFF; CDR3nt: TGTGCCAGCTTGCGGGGAGGGGGAGGGCAGTTCTTC
v_gene: TRBV5-1; d_gene: TRBD1; abundance: .; j_gene: TRBJ1-2; CDR3aa: CASRPGQAYGYTF; CDR3nt: TGCGCCAGCAGGCCGGGACAGGCCTATGGCTACACCTTC
v_gene: TRBV10-3; d_gene: TRBD1; abundance: .; j_gene: TRBJ2-7; CDR3aa: CAIRNRGLYEQYF; CDR3nt: TGTGCCATCAGGAACAGGGGGCTCTACGAGCAGTACTTC
v_gene: TRBV29-1; d_gene: .; abundance: .; j_gene: TRBJ2-5; CDR3aa: CSVNPGSVGETQYF; CDR3nt: TGCAGCGTTAACCCAGGGTCTGTCGGGGAGACCCAGTACTTC
v_gene: TRBV2; d_gene: .; abundance: .; j_gene: TRBJ1-6; CDR3aa: CASSLKQGSGGSPLHF; CDR3nt: TGTGCCAGCAGTCTAAAACAGGGTTCGGGGGGTTCACCCCTCCACTTT
v_gene: TRBV2; d_gene: TRBD1; abundance: .; j_gene: TRBJ1-1; CDR3aa: CASFGTGAGEAFF; CDR3nt: TGTGCCAGCTTTGGGACAGGGGCGGGTGAAGCTTTCTTT
v_gene: TRBV6-1; d_gene: TRBD1; abundance: .; j_gene: TRBJ1-2; CDR3aa: CASSATGAANYGYTF; CDR3nt: TGTGCCAGCAGCGCAACAGGGGCAGCTAACTATGGCTACACCTTC
v_gene: TRBV7-3; d_gene: TRBD1; abundance: .; j_gene: TRBJ1-2; CDR3aa: CASSLTGQGGGYTF; CDR3nt: TGTGCCAGCAGCTTAACTGGACAGGGGGGTGGCTACACCTTC
v_gene: TRBV4-1; d_gene: .; abundance: .; j_gene: TRBJ1-2; CDR3aa: CASSPQFGRSNFLGVYSFYTF; CDR3nt: TGCGCCAGCAGCCCACAGTTTGGGAGATCGAACTTCTTAGGTGTCTATTCTTTCTACACCTTC
v_gene: TRBV28; d_gene: TRBD1; abundance: .; j_gene: TRBJ1-4; CDR3aa: CASTRDRVVEKLFF; CDR3nt: TGTGCCAGCACCCGAGACAGGGTGGTTGAAAAACTGTTTTTT
v_gene: TRBV30; d_gene: .; abundance: .; j_gene: TRBJ1-1; CDR3aa: CASDRRMNTEAFF; CDR3nt: TGTGCCTCAGACAGGAGAATGAACACTGAAGCTTTCTTT
v_gene: TRBV10-3; d_gene: .; abundance: few; j_gene: TRBJ1-2; CDR3aa: CAISDSGSHYTF; CDR3nt: TGTGCCATCAGTGATTCAGGCAGCCACTACACCTTC